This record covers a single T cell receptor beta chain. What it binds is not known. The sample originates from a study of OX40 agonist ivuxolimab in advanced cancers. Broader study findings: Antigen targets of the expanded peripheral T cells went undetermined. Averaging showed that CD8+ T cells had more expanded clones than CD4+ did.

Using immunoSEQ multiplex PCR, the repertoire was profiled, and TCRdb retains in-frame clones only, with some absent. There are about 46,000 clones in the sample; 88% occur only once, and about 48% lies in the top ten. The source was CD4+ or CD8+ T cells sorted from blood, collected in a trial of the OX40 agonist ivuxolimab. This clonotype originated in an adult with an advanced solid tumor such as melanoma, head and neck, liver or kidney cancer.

CDR3 loop: CASSLGSGSGVFNEQFF. The CDR3 coding sequence is TGTGCCAGCAGCTTGGGTTCGGGTAGCGGGGTTTTCAATGAGCAGTTCTTC. The chain recombines TRBV5-5 with TRBJ2-1; 8 bases are a match to TRBD2. Germline V CDR1 and CDR2: SGHKS, YYEKEE (reference sequence). CDR3 length equals 17 residues. V shed 0 bases, J shed 6 bases, and the junction held 11 bases outside the gene matches.